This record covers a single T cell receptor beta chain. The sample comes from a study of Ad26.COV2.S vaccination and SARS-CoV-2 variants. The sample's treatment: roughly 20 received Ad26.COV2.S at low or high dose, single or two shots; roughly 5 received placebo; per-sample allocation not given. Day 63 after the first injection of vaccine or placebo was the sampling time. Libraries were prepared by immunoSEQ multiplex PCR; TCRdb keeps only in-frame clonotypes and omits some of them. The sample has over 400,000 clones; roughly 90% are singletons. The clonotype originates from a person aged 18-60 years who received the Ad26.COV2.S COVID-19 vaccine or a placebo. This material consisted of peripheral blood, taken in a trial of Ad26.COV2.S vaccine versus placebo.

This CDR3 is CASSPGPGQKYQPQHF. In DNA form, the CDR3 reads TGTGCCAGCTCACCCGGGCCGGGACAGAAGTATCAGCCCCAGCATTTT. V and J are TRBV18 and TRBJ1-5, with TRBD1 matching over 7 bases. CDR1 KGHSH and CDR2 LQKENI come from the germline V gene. V lost 3 bases to trimming and J lost 5 bases; unmatched junction nucleotides: 10. The CDR3 extends over 16 amino acids. Drawing the rest from reference TRBV18 and TRBJ1-5, the complete variable domain is NAGVMQNPRHLVRRRGQEARLRCSPMKGHSHVYWYRQLPEEGLKFMVYLQKENIIDESGMPKERFSAEFPKEGPSILRIQQVVRGDSAAYFCASSPGPGQKYQPQHFGDGTRLSIL.